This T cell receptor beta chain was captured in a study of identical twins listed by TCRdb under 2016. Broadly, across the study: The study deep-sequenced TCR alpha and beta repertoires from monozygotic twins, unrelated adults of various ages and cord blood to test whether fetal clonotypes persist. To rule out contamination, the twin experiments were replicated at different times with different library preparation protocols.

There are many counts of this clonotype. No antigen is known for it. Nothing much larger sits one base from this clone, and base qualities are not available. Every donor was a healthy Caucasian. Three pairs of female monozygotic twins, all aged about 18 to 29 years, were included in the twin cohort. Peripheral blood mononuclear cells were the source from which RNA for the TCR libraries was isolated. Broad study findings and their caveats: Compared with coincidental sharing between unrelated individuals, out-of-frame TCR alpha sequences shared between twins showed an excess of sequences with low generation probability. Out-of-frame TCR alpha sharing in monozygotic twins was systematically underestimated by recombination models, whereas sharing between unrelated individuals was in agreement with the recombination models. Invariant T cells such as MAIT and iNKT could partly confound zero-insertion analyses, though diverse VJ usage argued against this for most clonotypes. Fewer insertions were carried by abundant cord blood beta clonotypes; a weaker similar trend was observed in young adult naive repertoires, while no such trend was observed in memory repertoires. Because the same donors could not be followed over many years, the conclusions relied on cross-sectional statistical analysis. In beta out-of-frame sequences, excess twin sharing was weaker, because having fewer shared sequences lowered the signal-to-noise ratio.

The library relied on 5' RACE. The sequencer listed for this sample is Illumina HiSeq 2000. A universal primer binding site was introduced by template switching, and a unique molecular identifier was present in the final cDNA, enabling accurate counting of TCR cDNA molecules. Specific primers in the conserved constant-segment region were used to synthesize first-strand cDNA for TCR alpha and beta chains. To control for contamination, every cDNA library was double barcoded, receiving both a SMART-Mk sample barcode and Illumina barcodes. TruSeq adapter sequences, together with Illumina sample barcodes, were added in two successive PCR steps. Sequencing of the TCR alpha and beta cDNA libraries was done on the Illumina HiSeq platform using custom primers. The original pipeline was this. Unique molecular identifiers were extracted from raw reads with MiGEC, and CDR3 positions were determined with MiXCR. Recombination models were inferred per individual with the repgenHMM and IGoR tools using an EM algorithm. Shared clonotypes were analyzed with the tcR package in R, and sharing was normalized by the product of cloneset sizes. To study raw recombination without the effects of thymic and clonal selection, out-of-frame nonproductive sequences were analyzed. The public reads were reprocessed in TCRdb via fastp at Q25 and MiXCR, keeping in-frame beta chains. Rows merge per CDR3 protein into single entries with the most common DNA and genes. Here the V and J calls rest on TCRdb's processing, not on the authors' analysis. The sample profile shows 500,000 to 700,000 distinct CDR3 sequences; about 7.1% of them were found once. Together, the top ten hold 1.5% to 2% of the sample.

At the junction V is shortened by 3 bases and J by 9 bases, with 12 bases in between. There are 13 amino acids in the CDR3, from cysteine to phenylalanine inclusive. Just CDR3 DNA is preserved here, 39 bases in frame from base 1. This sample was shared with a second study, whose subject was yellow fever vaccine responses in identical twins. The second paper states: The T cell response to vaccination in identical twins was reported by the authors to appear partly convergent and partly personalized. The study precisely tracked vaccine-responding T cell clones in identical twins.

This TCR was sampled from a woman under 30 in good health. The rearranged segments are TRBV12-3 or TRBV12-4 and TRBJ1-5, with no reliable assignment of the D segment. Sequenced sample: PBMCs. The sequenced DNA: TGTGCCAGCAGTTTCGGCCAAGCCAGGCCCCAGCATTTT. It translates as CASSFGQARPQHF.